These 23 T cell receptor beta chains were sequenced from one sample in a study of T-cell memory formation after mild COVID-19. TCRdb independently ran MiXCR on the 5' RACE reads; one entry per CDR3 protein. The profile shows approximately 65,000 distinct CDR3 sequences, 9% to 9.5% of them singletons. Source material: PBMCs or a T cell subset sorted from them (not recorded which). The origin of the receptors is a man in his late teens or twenties who had mild COVID-19 (a few samples of this study predate the infection). Cell type and time point are not known.

The chain carries TRBV29-1 and TRBJ2-2, with D tentatively TRBD2 (7 bases). Trimming left V 1 base short and J 6 bases short, with 12 bases between. CDR1 is SQVTM and CDR2 is ANQGSEA in the germline V gene. The CDR3 has 14 amino acids. The CDR3 reads CSVEVGEGAGELFF. The CDR3 DNA follows: TGCAGCGTTGAAGTGGGGGAGGGGGCCGGGGAGCTGTTTTTT.

This clonotype has a handful of counts. The V and J genes are TRBV14 and TRBJ2-7; D is undetermined. V dropped 0 bases and J dropped 3 bases, with 0 bases sitting between them. The CDR3 loop spans 11 amino acids. From germline, CDR1 is SGHDN and CDR2 FVKESK. CDR3 coding DNA: TGTGCCAGCAGCCAAGACTACGAGCAGTACTTC. Protein sequence: CASSQDYEQYF.

There are a few counts of this clonotype. The chain has TRBV20-1 and TRBJ2-5; 7 nucleotides agree with TRBD2. Germline lookup yields CDR1 DFQATT and CDR2 SNEGSKA (reference sequence). The CDR3 consists of 15 residues. The ends lost 5 bases at V and 2 bases at J; junction bases unmatched: 11. Here the CDR3 DNA reads TGCAGTGCTGCGGGAGTACTCGGCGGGCAAGAGACCCAGTACTTC. Its protein is CSAAGVLGGQETQYF.

This rearrangement joins TRBV7-2 to TRBJ2-1, with 8 bases fitting TRBD2. Germline V gene lookup returns CDR1 SGHTA and CDR2 FQGNSA. This CDR3 spans 16 amino acids. Trimming cost V 2 bases and J 1 base; bases outside gene matches: 4. The CDR3 is CASSLLGGGSYNEQFF. CDR3 DNA sequence: TGTGCCAGCAGCTTATTGGGCGGGGGGTCCTACAATGAGCAGTTCTTC.

This clonotype showed up just a few times. CDR3 DNA sequence: TGTGCCTCCGTGGGGCCCAATCAGCCCCAGCATTTT. Protein product: CASVGPNQPQHF. The chain has TRBV28 and TRBJ1-5; TRBD1 might be the D (5 bases). The V gene's germline CDR1 is MDHEN and CDR2 SYDVKM. V was shortened by 11 bases and J by 3 bases, with 11 bases between the two germline ends. This CDR3 spans 12 amino acids. Looking up the rest from reference TRBV28 and TRBJ1-5 gives the full variable domain: DVKVTQSSRYLVKRTGEKVFLECVQDMDHENMFWYRQDPGLGLRLIYFSYDVKMKEKGDIPEGYSVSREKKERFSLILESASTNQTSMYLCASVGPNQPQHFGDGTRLSIL.

This clonotype has ten or more counts. The gene calls are TRBV4-1 and TRBJ2-3, with D possibly called TRBD1 or TRBD2 (5 bases each). Germline CDR1 reads MGHRA; CDR2 reads YSYEKL. Trimming pared 2 bases from V and 6 bases from J, leaving 15 bases between. The CDR3 extends over 15 amino acids. CDR3 sequence: CASSQSLLGEDTQYF. The CDR3, as DNA: TGCGCCAGCAGCCAATCTTTGTTGGGGGAGGATACGCAGTATTTT.

This clonotype has a handful of counts. The chain employs TRBV2 and TRBJ2-7; 7 nucleotides line up with TRBD1. This CDR3 region has 13 residues. J lost 3 bases, V lost 7 bases, and 6 bases had no gene match. The germline CDR1 and CDR2 sequences are SNHLY and FYNNEI. In nucleotides, the CDR3 is TGTGCCAGCACTGAGGCAGGGGGCTACGAGCAGTACGTC. Residues: CASTEAGGYEQYV.

The CDR3 here is CASSPGDRQETQYF. CDR3 DNA: TGCGCCAGCAGCCCCGGCGACAGGCAAGAGACCCAGTACTTC. The rearrangement links TRBV5-1 to TRBJ2-5, with D maybe TRBD1 (6 bases). V gave up 4 bases and J gave up 2 bases, with 12 bases separating them. The CDR3 has 14 amino acids. Per the germline V gene, CDR1 is SGHRS and CDR2 is YFSETQ.

In this sample, this clonotype turned up many times. The chain employs TRBV6-5 and TRBJ2-7; 9 nucleotides match TRBD1. The CDR3 spans 13 residues. The ends lost 5 bases at V and 4 bases at J; junction bases unmatched: 3. Looked up from germline, CDR1 is MNHEY and CDR2 is SVGAGI. CDR3 coding DNA: TGTGCCAGCAGTCACGGACAGGGGTACGAGCAGTACTTC. Amino acids: CASSHGQGYEQYF.

The rearrangement uses TRBV2 and TRBJ2-3; D gene unclear. V dropped 5 bases and J dropped 4 bases, with 10 bases sitting between them. Germline V gene data show CDR1 as SNHLY and CDR2 as FYNNEI. The CDR3 contains 13 residues. This CDR3 reads CASSTPRADTQYF. CDR3 nucleotide sequence: TGTGCCAGCAGTACCCCTAGAGCAGATACGCAGTATTTT.

The V call is TRBV7-2, the J call TRBJ1-4; 7 bases match TRBD1. V was pared by 5 bases and J by 5 bases, with 5 bases of the junction left unmatched. Germline V lookup: CDR1 SGHTA, CDR2 FQGNSA. CDR3 length: 14 residues. The CDR3 DNA sequence: TGTGCCAGCAGCCGAGACAGGGACAATGAAAAACTGTTTTTT. It codes for CASSRDRDNEKLFF.

This clonotype has a count of ten or more. CDR3 in amino acids: CASSSRIIRTGEGTDTQYF. The DNA for the CDR3 is TGTGCCAGCAGCTCCCGTATAATTAGGACAGGGGAGGGTACAGATACGCAGTATTTT. The V call is TRBV7-9, the J call TRBJ2-3; 9 bases are a match to TRBD1. After removal of 4 bases from V and 3 bases from J, the junction contained 17 bases not matched to a gene. This CDR3 contains 19 residues. From germline, CDR1 is SEHNR and CDR2 FQNEAQ (reference sequence).

This chain links TRBV10-2 with TRBJ2-5; TRBD2 is a possible D gene (7 bases). Germline lookup yields CDR1 WSHSY and CDR2 SAAADI. CDR3 length equals 15 residues. V was pared by 7 bases and J by 5 bases, with 20 bases between. The CDR3 region has the DNA TGCGCCAGCAAACGAAGTGGGGGGGCGCGGGAGACCCAGTACTTC. This sequence encodes CASKRSGGARETQYF.

The sample holds many counts of this clonotype. The V call is TRBV21-1, the J call TRBJ1-2; TRBD1, the table's D call, lacks a check against the DNA. TRBV21-1 is labeled a pseudogene. The length of the CDR3 is 15 residues. The CDR3 sequence: CASSLRTGFNYGYTF. Written as DNA, the CDR3 is TGTGCCAGCAGCCTTCGAACAGGTTTTAACTATGGCTACACCTTC.

In this sample, this clonotype turned up a few times. The rearrangement joins TRBV28 to TRBJ2-5; D uncertain. This CDR3 comprises 12 residues. The germline gives CDR1 MDHEN, CDR2 SYDVKM. V was trimmed by 11 bases and J by 4 bases, leaving 14 bases between them. Written as DNA, the CDR3 is TGTGCCTCCCAATCGGTGAGAGAGACCCAGTACTTC. It is translated as CASQSVRETQYF.

V and J are TRBV5-5 and TRBJ2-6; possible D gene TRBD1, 5 bases. The germline gives CDR1 SGHKS, CDR2 YYEKEE (reference sequence). Trimming left V 3 bases short and J 0 bases short, with 10 bases between. The CDR3 length is 16 residues. CDR3 sequence: CASSWGQISGANVLTF. The CDR3 DNA sequence: TGTGCCAGCAGCTGGGGCCAAATCTCTGGGGCCAACGTCCTGACTTTC.

The rearrangement uses TRBV2 and TRBJ2-1; TRBD2 agrees at 10 bases. Germline loops: CDR1 SNHLY, CDR2 FYNNEI. The CDR3 is 15 residues long. V was pared by 7 bases and J by 8 bases, with 11 bases of the junction left unmatched. The CDR3 coding sequence is TGTGCCAGCACCGCGGAGCGGGGGGGTATCGATGAGCAGTTCTTC. Its protein is CASTAERGGIDEQFF.

This clonotype was observed a handful of times. The rearrangement uses TRBV3-1 and TRBJ2-3; 12 positions agree with TRBD2. The germline CDR1 and CDR2 sequences are LGHDT and YNNKEL (reference sequence). J lost 2 bases, V lost 3 bases, and 3 bases had no gene match. The CDR3 sequence is 16 residues long. The CDR3 is CASSQRLAGDTDTQYF. CDR3 nucleotide sequence: TGTGCCAGCAGCCAGAGACTAGCGGGGGACACAGATACGCAGTATTTT.

This clonotype came up a few times. This sequence joins TRBV5-1 and TRBJ1-1; D might be TRBD1 (6 bases). Trimming took 5 bases from V and 5 from J, leaving 19 bases between them. The CDR3 length is 15 residues. Germline CDR1 is SGHRS and CDR2 is YFSETQ. The CDR3 reads CASRNRQDPRTEAFF. The CDR3 DNA follows: TGCGCCAGCAGAAACCGACAGGATCCAAGGACTGAAGCTTTCTTT.

This clonotype has more than one count but fewer than ten. The gene calls are TRBV6-2 or TRBV6-3 and TRBJ2-7, with TRBD1 identical over 7 bases. The length of the CDR3 is 15 residues. Germline V gene data show CDR1 as MNHEY and CDR2 as SVGEGT. J was trimmed by 0 bases and V by 6 bases; bases with no gene match: 8. The CDR3 region is CASSRYRGSSYEQYF. The CDR3 nucleotides read TGTGCCAGCAGCCGTTACAGGGGTAGCTCCTACGAGCAGTACTTC.

This clonotype was detected only a few times. The rearrangement links TRBV30 to TRBJ2-2; D gene uncertain. Trimming left V 1 base short and J 11 bases short, with 8 bases between. The germline gives CDR1 GTSNPN, CDR2 SVGIG (reference sequence). The CDR3 totals 11 residues. The CDR3 spells CAWSGGAELFF. The DNA for the CDR3 is TGTGCCTGGAGTGGCGGAGCAGAGCTGTTTTTT.

The V and J genes are TRBV6-5 and TRBJ2-1, with 9 bases that match TRBD1. Trimming cost V 6 bases and J 3 bases; bases outside gene matches: 6. Germline loops: CDR1 MNHEY, CDR2 SVGAGI. This CDR3 comprises 15 residues. CDR3 sequence reads: CASSSTGGIYNEQFF. DNA of the CDR3: TGTGCCAGCAGCTCCACAGGGGGCATCTACAATGAGCAGTTCTTC.

The CDR3 DNA sequence: TGTGCCATCAGTGACAGCTACCAAGAGACCCAGTACTTC. As protein: CAISDSYQETQYF. This chain links TRBV10-3 with TRBJ2-5; no firm D call. The CDR3 is 13 residues long. The germline V and J ends were trimmed by 3 bases and 0 bases, with 5 bases remaining between them. Germline V gene data show CDR1 as ENHRY and CDR2 as SYGVKD.